The 9 T cell receptor beta chains given below trace back to one sample, sequenced in a study of CD8+ T cells in alopecia areata. The treatment: oral pan-JAK inhibitor, 5-10 mg twice daily. RNA extraction and reverse transcription yielded cDNA as sequencing template. Some clones are missing from TCRdb's copy, which holds only in-frame ones; the method was immunoSEQ multiplex PCR. The sample has about 120,000 clones, 50% to 55% seen once; the top ten hold approximately 0.46%. Sequencing used CD4+ T cells sorted from blood, obtained at week 4, from a patient treated with tofacitinib. All receptors come from a human donor with alopecia areata.

This clone was observed once. The chain uses TRBV2 and TRBJ2-5; possibly TRBD1 for D (5 bases). Looked up from germline, CDR1 is SNHLY and CDR2 is FYNNEI. This CDR3 has 14 residues. V lost 6 bases to trimming and J lost 0 bases, with 11 bases between them. DNA of the CDR3: TGTGCCAGCAGGAGTGGACATAACCAAGAGACCCAGTACTTC. It encodes CASRSGHNQETQYF.

The chain uses TRBV30 and TRBJ2-1; D remains ambiguous. This CDR3 has 13 residues. From germline, CDR1 is GTSNPN and CDR2 SVGIG (reference sequence). V dropped 4 bases and J dropped 0 bases, with 7 bases sitting between them. This CDR3 reads CAWKGSSYNEQFF. CDR3 sequence (DNA): TGTGCCTGGAAGGGCAGCTCCTACAATGAGCAGTTCTTC.

The chain couples TRBV6-5 to TRBJ1-1, with no clear D. The V end lost 2 bases, the J end lost 4 bases, and 8 bases lay between the germline ends. This CDR3 region has 13 residues. Germline values: CDR1 MNHEY, CDR2 SVGAGI. The DNA for the CDR3 is TGTGCCAGCAGTTACCCAAAGGGCACTGAAGCTTTCTTT. Residues: CASSYPKGTEAFF.

The chain combines TRBV29-1 with TRBJ1-3, with unresolved D. Trimming pared 6 bases from V and 2 bases from J, leaving 11 bases between. The germline CDR1 and CDR2 sequences are SQVTM and ANQGSEA. This CDR3 has 13 amino acids. The CDR3 sequence: CSVRRSTGNTIYF. The CDR3 DNA reads as TGCAGCGTCCGAAGGAGTACTGGAAACACCATATATTTT.

J is TRBJ1-5 and V is TRBV9, with D unclear. This CDR3 comprises 13 residues. Germline V gives CDR1 SGDLS, CDR2 YYNGEE. V was trimmed by 2 bases and J by 5 bases, leaving 8 bases between them. CDR3 sequence reads: CASSVSMDQPQHF. The DNA of the CDR3 is TGTGCCAGCAGCGTGTCTATGGATCAGCCCCAGCATTTT.

The genes are TRBV29-1 and TRBJ2-5; 7 bases agree with TRBD2. The CDR3 is made up of 13 amino acids. V dropped 8 bases and J dropped 5; count of bases not matched to a gene: 11. Germline loops: CDR1 SQVTM, CDR2 ANQGSEA. DNA of the CDR3: TGCAGCTCAGGGTTCAGCGGGAAGGAGACCCAGTACTTC. Residues: CSSGFSGKETQYF.

The genes are TRBV5-1 and TRBJ2-5; 8 bases map to TRBD1. CDR3 length: 15 residues. Germline-derived CDR1 and CDR2 are SGHRS and YFSETQ. J lost 5 bases, V lost 2 bases, and 8 bases had no gene match. The CDR3 nucleotides read TGCGCCAGCAGCTTTGGACAGGGCACGATGGAGACCCAGTACTTC. Translation gives CASSFGQGTMETQYF.

This chain joins TRBV30 and TRBJ2-7; D not resolved. The length of the CDR3 is 12 residues. The germline V gene has CDR1 GTSNPN and CDR2 SVGIG (reference sequence). Trimming shortened V by 3 bases and J by 3 bases, and 9 bases separated the two germline ends. The CDR3 DNA follows: TGTGCCTGGAGCCCACAGATCTACGAGCAGTACTTC. It codes for CAWSPQIYEQYF.

This chain's CDR3 is CSAAGYLGNEQFF. DNA for the CDR3: TGCAGCGCTGCGGGCTACCTGGGCAATGAGCAGTTCTTC. The gene calls are TRBV29-1 and TRBJ2-1; possible D gene TRBD2, 5 bases. The V end was cut by 7 bases, the J end by 6 bases, with 16 bases between. Germline CDR1 and CDR2: SQVTM and ANQGSEA. This CDR3 has 13 residues.